Given below is one T cell receptor beta chain in context. The antigen this receptor binds is unknown. No quality values exist for individual bases; no much larger clone is one base distant. The sample originates from a study of T cell changes during pregnancy in multiple sclerosis (dated by TCRdb to the late 2010s). At the level of the whole study: The study looked at changes in the T cell repertoire across pregnancy in women with multiple sclerosis.

Library preparation was by the immunoSEQ multiplex PCR assay. Held by TCRdb, this immuneACCESS table contains in-frame sequences only and omits some clones. Under half of the omission traces to an unresolved V gene where checked; the cause of the rest is unknown. Present in this sample are around 56,000 clones, about 90% of which were seen just once. The leading ten clones occupy roughly 0.76% of the sample. Between the V and J ends, shortened by 5 bases and 0 bases respectively, the junction contains 11 bases. From a lookup of the germline V gene, CDR1 and CDR2 are ENHRY and SYGVKD. The CDR3 goes from the cysteine to the phenylalanine over 16 residues. CDR3 DNA only is kept here, 48 bases in frame from base 1.

Rearrangement joined TRBV10-3 to TRBJ1-6, and the D gene may be TRBD1, 6 bases matching. The material sequenced was CD4+ T cells from peripheral blood mononuclear cells, taken in the first trimester of pregnancy. This TCR derives from a female donor with multiple sclerosis, enrolled in a pregnancy study. CDR3 loop: CAISPQGSSYNSPLHF. The bases read TGTGCCATCAGTCCACAGGGTAGCTCCTATAATTCACCCCTCCACTTT.